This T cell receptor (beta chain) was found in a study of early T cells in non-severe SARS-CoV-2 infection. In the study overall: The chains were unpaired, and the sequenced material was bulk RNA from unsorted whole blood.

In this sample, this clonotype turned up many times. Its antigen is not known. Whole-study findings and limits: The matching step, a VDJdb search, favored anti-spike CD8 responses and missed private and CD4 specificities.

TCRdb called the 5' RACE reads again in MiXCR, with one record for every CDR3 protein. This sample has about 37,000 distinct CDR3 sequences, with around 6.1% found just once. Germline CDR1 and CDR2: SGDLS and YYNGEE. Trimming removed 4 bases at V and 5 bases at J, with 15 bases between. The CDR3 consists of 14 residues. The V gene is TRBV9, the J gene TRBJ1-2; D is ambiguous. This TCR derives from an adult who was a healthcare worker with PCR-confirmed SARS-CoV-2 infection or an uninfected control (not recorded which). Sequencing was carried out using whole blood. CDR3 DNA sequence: TGTGCCAGCAGCAGCCCGTTAACCTCTTATGGCTACACCTTC. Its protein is CASSSPLTSYGYTF.